These 13 T cell receptor beta chains were sequenced from one sample in a study of human T cells and chemical hapten exposure. TCRdb ran MiXCR on the RACE reads and lists one entry per CDR3 protein. The profile shows 150,000 to 200,000 distinct CDR3 sequences, around 25% of them singletons. The sample's time point: patch test 3, about 24 weeks after DPC sensitization. The treatment here: therapeutic diphenylcyclopropenone sensitization with weekly scalp DPC. The source was whole blood, collected in connection with sensitization to the hapten diphenylcyclopropenone (DPC). The source of these receptors is a woman aged 40 to 55 with alopecia areata. Some clones in this sample may be carry-over from other donors' samples.

This chain links TRBV7-6 with TRBJ2-6; D is ambiguous. This CDR3 region has 16 residues. Germline V lookup: CDR1 SGHVS, CDR2 FNYEAQ. V shed 5 bases and J shed 0 bases, with 11 bases lying between them. CDR3 residues: CASSREPLSGANVLTF. CDR3 bases: TGTGCCAGCAGCCGAGAGCCCCTCTCTGGGGCCAACGTCCTGACTTTC.

This clonotype was picked up a small number of times. The chain recombines TRBV7-2 with TRBJ1-2; tentative D call: TRBD1 (5 bases). Trimming removed 0 bases at V and 0 bases at J, with 8 bases between. Germline V gene sequence: CDR1 SGHTA, CDR2 FQGNSA. The CDR3 is 15 amino acids. The CDR3 sequence: CASSLAGLANYGYTF. The CDR3 DNA sequence: TGTGCCAGCAGCTTAGCGGGACTAGCTAACTATGGCTACACCTTC.

The rearrangement joins TRBV11-3 to TRBJ2-7; the match to TRBD1 covers 7 bases. The CDR3 is made up of 13 amino acids. Germline values: CDR1 SGHNT, CDR2 YENEEA. Losses at the gene ends were 6 bases for V and 4 bases for J; bases not matched to a gene: 6. The CDR3 sequence is CASSWDSKYEQYF. The CDR3 DNA sequence: TGTGCCAGCAGTTGGGACAGCAAATACGAGCAGTACTTC.

The chain has TRBV12-3 or TRBV12-4 and TRBJ2-7; a possible D gene is TRBD2 (6 bases). Trimming removed 2 bases at V and 7 bases at J, with 15 bases between. This CDR3 comprises 14 residues. The CDR3 is CASSLLPGAEEQYF. The CDR3 bases are TGTGCCAGCAGTTTACTCCCGGGAGCGGAGGAGCAGTACTTC.

This clonotype was recorded a few times. This chain joins TRBV9 and TRBJ2-3, with D perhaps TRBD1 (5 bases). The length of the CDR3 is 15 residues. Germline V lookup: CDR1 SGDLS, CDR2 YYNGEE. V gave up 6 bases and J gave up 1 base, with 15 bases separating them. The CDR3 spells CASTEEIGGTDTQYF. CDR3 bases: TGTGCCAGCACCGAAGAAATAGGGGGCACAGATACGCAGTATTTT.

J is TRBJ2-3 and V is TRBV20-1; TRBD2 matches 14 bases. Germline assignment: CDR1 DFQATT and CDR2 SNEGSKA (reference sequence). The V gene end was trimmed by 1 base and the J gene end by 3 bases; junction bases not matched to a gene: 12. The CDR3 sequence is 19 residues long. CDR3 nucleotides: TGCAGTGCTAGAGCCGCTTCCGGGACTAGCGGGAGTGAGACAGATACGCAGTATTTT. It encodes CSARAASGTSGSETDTQYF.

The chain recombines TRBV10-3 with TRBJ2-1, with a weak D call TRBD2 (5 bases). V lost 4 bases and J 1 base, leaving 11 bases between the germline ends. This CDR3 comprises 15 residues. Germline CDR1 is ENHRY and CDR2 is SYGVKD. The CDR3 here is CAISGGSGSYNEQFF. The CDR3 nucleotides read TGTGCCATCAGTGGTGGCTCGGGGTCCTACAATGAGCAGTTCTTC.

The chain uses TRBV29-1 and TRBJ2-1, with D perhaps TRBD1 (5 bases). The CDR3 spans 15 residues. The V end lost 5 bases, the J end lost 0 bases, and 14 bases lay between the germline ends. Germline V gene lookup returns CDR1 SQVTM and CDR2 ANQGSEA. The CDR3 region is CSVQPGRVSYNEQFF. The CDR3 coding sequence is TGCAGCGTTCAGCCCGGCAGGGTCTCCTACAATGAGCAGTTCTTC.

The genes are TRBV7-8 and TRBJ2-7; tentative D call: TRBD1 (7 bases). Germline CDR1 reads SGHVS; CDR2 reads FQNEAQ. The CDR3 length is 15 residues. V was cut by 1 base and J by 3 bases, with 13 bases left in between. This CDR3 is CASSLGSGGYYEQYF. CDR3 sequence (DNA): TGTGCCAGCAGCTTAGGGTCAGGGGGGTACTACGAGCAGTACTTC.

This clonotype was observed a few times. This sequence joins TRBV20-1 and TRBJ1-5; 7 bases align to TRBD1. Germline V CDR1 and CDR2: DFQATT, SNEGSKA (reference sequence). Trimming cost V 5 bases and J 4 bases; bases outside gene matches: 5. The CDR3 has 13 residues. As DNA, the CDR3 is TGCAGTGCTTACAGGGGAGATAATCAGCCCCAGCATTTT. As protein: CSAYRGDNQPQHF.

V is TRBV20-1 and J is TRBJ2-2, with 7 bases lining up with TRBD2. CDR1 is DFQATT and CDR2 is SNEGSKA in the germline V gene (reference sequence). V gave up 1 base and J gave up 4 bases; unmatched junction bases: 6. This CDR3 has 15 residues. The CDR3 nucleotides read TGCAGTGCTAGAGTCCTAGCGGAGACCACCGGGGAGCTGTTTTTT. Amino acids: CSARVLAETTGELFF.

This clonotype occurred a few times. V usage is TRBV18 and J usage is TRBJ2-1; a weak D match, TRBD1 (5 bases). The CDR3 spans 16 residues. Germline CDR1 KGHSH, CDR2 LQKENI. V lost 2 bases, J lost 4 bases, and 15 bases lay in between. The CDR3 loop reads CASSPTPTGSYNEQFF. The CDR3 nucleotides are TGTGCCAGCTCACCAACCCCAACAGGATCTTACAATGAGCAGTTCTTC.

This clonotype was detected many times. This chain uses TRBV5-4 with TRBJ2-1; TRBD2 aligns across 13 bases. V was pared by 4 bases and J by 3 bases, with 10 bases of the junction left unmatched. The CDR3 contains 18 residues. Germline loops: CDR1 SGHNT, CDR2 YYREEE (reference sequence). The CDR3 loop is CASSAELAGGPFYNEQFF. The CDR3 DNA follows: TGTGCCAGCAGCGCGGAACTAGCGGGAGGGCCCTTCTACAATGAGCAGTTCTTC. Complete variable domain (other parts from reference TRBV5-4 and TRBJ2-1): ETGVTQSPTHLIKTRGQQVTLRCSSQSGHNTVSWYQQALGQGPQFIFQYYREEENGRGNFPPRFSGLQFPNYSSELNVNALELDDSALYLCASSAELAGGPFYNEQFFGPGTRLTVL.